Presented here are 27 T cell receptor beta chains from one specimen sequenced in a study of blood T cell repertoires in COVID-19. The assay was immunoSEQ multiplex PCR, and TCRdb's table has in-frame clones only and misses some. In the table there are fewer than 300,000 clones, 70% to 90% of which are singletons. The source material was peripheral blood. The receptors come from a man aged 50-59 years with COVID-19, enrolled during active disease.

The chain has TRBV15 and TRBJ1-2; no reliable D call. Between the trimmed V and J ends, which lost 0 bases and 4 bases, there was a span of 12 bases. The CDR3 has 15 amino acids. CDR1 and CDR2 (germline): LNHNV, YYDKDF (reference sequence). The CDR3 loop reads CATSREVIEGYGYTF. The CDR3 coding sequence is TGTGCCACCAGCAGAGAGGTCATAGAGGGCTATGGCTACACCTTC.

The chain has TRBV10-2 and TRBJ2-5; TRBD2 matches at 8 bases. V was clipped by 6 bases and J by 5 bases; unmatched bases: 17. The CDR3 sequence is 17 residues long. Germline V gene lookup returns CDR1 WSHSY and CDR2 SAAADI. The chain's CDR3 is CASRARDRGGLLETQYF. The CDR3 DNA sequence: TGCGCCAGCAGAGCACGAGACCGGGGGGGGCTTTTGGAGACCCAGTACTTC.

V usage is TRBV6-6 and J usage is TRBJ2-2, with 9 positions matching TRBD2. The J segment lost 6 bases and the V segment lost 5 bases, leaving 4 bases of the junction unmatched. CDR1 is MNHNY and CDR2 is SVGAGI in the germline V gene (reference sequence). This CDR3 comprises 14 residues. The CDR3 DNA is TGTGCCAGCAGTACTATAGCGGGAGCCGGGGAGCTGTTTTTT. Translating it yields CASSTIAGAGELFF.

The rearrangement uses TRBV7-9 and TRBJ1-1, with D possibly being TRBD1 (6 bases). V lost 7 bases, J lost 5 bases, and 20 bases lay in between. The CDR3 has 15 residues. Germline V gene lookup returns CDR1 SEHNR and CDR2 FQNEAQ (reference sequence). The CDR3 is CASKYVGGRPTEAFF. CDR3 coding DNA: TGTGCCAGCAAGTACGTGGGGGGGCGTCCAACTGAAGCTTTCTTT.

The rearrangement joins TRBV7-3 to TRBJ1-2; no definite D call. Trimming took 2 bases from V and 1 from J, leaving 5 bases between them. There are 13 residues in the CDR3. Germline CDR1 SGHTA, CDR2 FQGTGA. CDR3 residues: CASSLADNYGYTF. The CDR3 DNA follows: TGTGCCAGCAGCTTAGCAGATAACTATGGCTACACCTTC.

The V call is TRBV21-1, the J call TRBJ2-1; TRBD2 reflects the table's D call only, with no check against the DNA. TRBV21-1 is recorded as a pseudogene. The CDR3 has 16 amino acids. The CDR3 DNA reads TGTGCCAGCAGCAAGAGGAGGGCCGGTGGTTACAATGAGCAGTTCTTC. Amino acids: CASSKRRAGGYNEQFF.

The chain joins TRBV7-2 to TRBJ1-5; TRBD1 aligns across 7 bases. The CDR3 consists of 14 residues. Germline CDR1 is SGHTA and CDR2 is FQGNSA. V dropped 4 bases and J dropped 7; count of bases not matched to a gene: 7. DNA of the CDR3: TGTGCCAGCAGCTCCGCGACAGGGCCCCAGCCCCAGCATTTT. Its translation is CASSSATGPQPQHF.

V gene TRBV27 combines with J gene TRBJ1-2, with D perhaps TRBD1 (5 bases). The CDR3 loop spans 13 amino acids. V lost 2 bases, J lost 7 bases, and 11 bases lay in between. Germline CDR1 reads MNHEY; CDR2 reads SMNVEV (reference sequence). CDR3 residues: CASSLRGSGGYTF. The CDR3 DNA follows: TGTGCCAGCAGTTTAAGGGGTTCGGGTGGCTACACCTTC.

This clone was seen a single time. The rearrangement links TRBV5-4 to TRBJ2-2; TRBD2 matches 8 bases. Germline V gene sequence: CDR1 SGHNT, CDR2 YYREEE (reference sequence). V dropped 0 bases and J dropped 4; count of bases not matched to a gene: 5. The CDR3 is 16 residues long. The CDR3 here is CASSLASGGTTGELFF. DNA for the CDR3: TGTGCCAGCAGCTTGGCTTCGGGGGGGACCACCGGGGAGCTGTTTTTT.

This clone was seen just once. The chain combines TRBV28 with TRBJ2-5; tentatively, D is TRBD1 (7 bases). The CDR3 extends over 16 amino acids. Germline values: CDR1 MDHEN, CDR2 SYDVKM. The V gene lost 5 bases and the J gene lost 4 bases, with 20 bases spanning the gap. This CDR3 reads CASSLGGGLDLETQYF. CDR3 sequence (DNA): TGTGCCAGCAGTCTCGGAGGGGGCCTAGATCTAGAGACCCAGTACTTC.

The rearrangement joins TRBV5-1 to TRBJ2-7; 12 nucleotides align to TRBD1. The CDR3 runs to 14 residues. After removal of 3 bases from V and 6 bases from J, the junction contained 4 bases not matched to a gene. The V gene's germline CDR1 is SGHRS and CDR2 YFSETQ. The CDR3 bases are TGCGCCAGCAGCTGGGACAGGGGGCGCTCCGAGCAGTACTTC. It encodes CASSWDRGRSEQYF.

This chain joins TRBV18 and TRBJ2-5, with D tentatively TRBD2 (6 bases). The CDR3 totals 14 residues. Trimming cost V 4 bases and J 1 base, with 10 bases left between them. Germline loops: CDR1 KGHSH, CDR2 LQKENI. As DNA, the CDR3 is TGTGCCAGCTCACTGGCGCGGGGCCAAGAGACCCAGTACTTC. Encoded protein: CASSLARGQETQYF.

The chain couples TRBV9 to TRBJ2-7; 8 positions match TRBD2. The CDR3 covers 15 residues. Germline loops: CDR1 SGDLS, CDR2 YYNGEE. With 3 bases clipped from V and 2 bases from J, the junction kept 7 bases outside the gene matches. The CDR3 DNA reads TGTGCCAGCAGCGCAAGAAGCGGGAGCCCCTACGAGCAGTACTTC. Residues: CASSARSGSPYEQYF.

The chain carries TRBV2 and TRBJ2-1; 13 bases are a match to TRBD2. V shed 4 bases, J shed 6 bases, and the junction held 6 bases outside the gene matches. Germline values: CDR1 SNHLY, CDR2 FYNNEI. The CDR3 contains 16 residues. The CDR3 loop reads CASSATSGRAFNEQFF. CDR3 in DNA: TGTGCCAGCAGTGCCACTAGCGGGAGGGCCTTCAATGAGCAGTTCTTC.

This clone was detected only a few times. The chain employs TRBV6-1 and TRBJ2-7; TRBD1 matches 11 bases. The V gene end was trimmed by 5 bases and the J gene end by 5 bases; junction bases not matched to a gene: 5. Germline values: CDR1 MNHNS, CDR2 SASEGT. The CDR3 extends over 14 amino acids. CDR3 residues: CASSTGQGAHEQYF. CDR3 nucleotides: TGTGCCAGCAGTACTGGACAGGGGGCCCACGAGCAGTACTTC.

The chain has TRBV10-1 and TRBJ2-5; D remains unclear. Between the trimmed V and J ends, which lost 2 bases and 2 bases, there was a span of 12 bases. The germline V gene has CDR1 WNHNN and CDR2 SYGVQD (reference sequence). The CDR3 loop spans 15 amino acids. CDR3 sequence reads: CASSENGGAQETQYF. CDR3 nucleotides: TGCGCCAGCAGTGAGAATGGCGGAGCACAAGAGACCCAGTACTTC.

The chain combines TRBV19 with TRBJ2-7; 11 bases align to TRBD1. CDR3 length equals 15 residues. V lost 4 bases and J lost 3; bases outside the gene matches: 5. Germline CDR1 and CDR2: LNHDA and SQIVND (reference sequence). The CDR3 region has the DNA TGTGCCAGTAGTAGAACGGACAGGGGGCTCTACGAGCAGTACTTC. Translation: CASSRTDRGLYEQYF.

V is TRBV9 and J is TRBJ1-5, with D uncertain. Germline CDR1 and CDR2: SGDLS and YYNGEE. The CDR3 totals 17 residues. V dropped 0 bases and J dropped 0 bases, with 13 bases sitting between them. The CDR3, as DNA: TGTGCCAGCAGCGTAGGACCTAGCCTCAATAGCAATCAGCCCCAGCATTTT. It specifies CASSVGPSLNSNQPQHF.

This clone came up a few times. This chain links TRBV19 with TRBJ2-1; tentative D call: TRBD1 (5 bases). V was pared by 2 bases and J by 4 bases, with 21 bases between. The CDR3 runs 18 residues. Germline V gives CDR1 LNHDA, CDR2 SQIVND (reference sequence). As DNA, the CDR3 is TGTGCCAGTAGTATACCGTTCAGGGTTACAAACGTGTACAATGAGCAGTTCTTC. Residues: CASSIPFRVTNVYNEQFF.

This chain connects TRBV15 to TRBJ2-5; TRBD1 is a possible D gene (6 bases). The CDR3 contains 16 residues. Deletions cut 4 bases from V and 5 bases from J, with 20 bases between. CDR1 is LNHNV and CDR2 is YYDKDF in the germline V gene (reference sequence). The CDR3 spells CATSKLGGRIGETQYF. Written as DNA, the CDR3 is TGTGCCACCAGCAAACTAGGGGGACGGATTGGGGAGACCCAGTACTTC. Using reference TRBV15 and TRBJ2-5 for the parts outside the CDR3, the full variable domain is DAMVIQNPRYQVTQFGKPVTLSCSQTLNHNVMYWYQQKSSQAPKLLFHYYDKDFNNEADTPDNFQSRRPNTSFCFLDIRSPGLGDTAMYLCATSKLGGRIGETQYFGPGTRLLVL.

The chain carries TRBV6-5 and TRBJ2-2; 9 bases line up with TRBD2. CDR3 length equals 16 residues. Losses at the gene ends were 2 bases for V and 8 bases for J; bases not matched to a gene: 9. The germline V gene encodes CDR1 MNHEY and CDR2 SVGAGI. The CDR3 sequence is CASSYLTSGLGGELFF. The CDR3 DNA is TGTGCCAGCAGTTACCTGACTAGCGGTCTCGGGGGGGAGCTGTTTTTT.

CDR3 in amino acids: CASSQDWRGSNTGELFF. Written as DNA, the CDR3 is TGTGCCAGCAGCCAAGATTGGCGCGGCTCGAACACCGGGGAGCTGTTTTTT. The rearrangement links TRBV4-2 to TRBJ2-2; no clear D. Germline V gene sequence: CDR1 LGHNA, CDR2 YNFKEQ. The CDR3 length is 17 residues. The germline V and J ends were trimmed by 0 bases and 0 bases, with 11 bases remaining between them.

J is TRBJ1-3 and V is TRBV28, with TRBD1 matching 9 bases. CDR3 size: 16 residues. Germline CDR1 and CDR2: MDHEN and SYDVKM. The V and J ends lost 5 bases and 0 bases, in that order; junction bases with no gene match: 5. CDR3 nucleotide sequence: TGTGCCAGCAGTGGGACAGGGACCTTCTCTGGAAACACCATATATTTT. It yields the protein CASSGTGTFSGNTIYF.

This clone has a single count. The rearrangement links TRBV27 to TRBJ1-2; D may be TRBD1 (5 bases). The CDR3 sequence is 12 residues long. V lost 5 bases and J 5 bases, leaving 9 bases between the germline ends. Germline loops: CDR1 MNHEY, CDR2 SMNVEV (reference sequence). Written as DNA, the CDR3 is TGTGCCAGCAGTGGAAGGGGATATGGCTACACCTTC. This codes for CASSGRGYGYTF.

J is TRBJ1-1 and V is TRBV29-1; 7 bases are shared with TRBD1. Per germline, CDR1 SQVTM and CDR2 ANQGSEA. J was trimmed by 1 base and V by 2 bases; bases with no gene match: 4. The CDR3 sequence is 14 residues long. The CDR3: CSVEPAGGNTEAFF. CDR3 nucleotide sequence: TGCAGCGTTGAACCGGCAGGGGGGAACACTGAAGCTTTCTTT. The whole variable domain, remainder taken from reference TRBV29-1 and TRBJ1-1, is SAVISQKPSRDICQRGTSLTIQCQVDSQVTMMFWYRQQPGQSLTLIATANQGSEATYESGFVIDKFPISRPNLTFSTLTVSNMSPEDSSIYLCSVEPAGGNTEAFFGQGTRLTVV.

The rearrangement links TRBV20-1 to TRBJ2-7, with D possibly matching TRBD1 (6 bases). Trimming left V 5 bases short and J 6 bases short, with 11 bases between. This CDR3 region has 11 residues. Germline CDR1 DFQATT, CDR2 SNEGSKA (reference sequence). CDR3 sequence reads: CSAADRLEQYF. CDR3 bases: TGCAGTGCTGCAGACAGGCTCGAGCAGTACTTC.

This sequence joins TRBV27 and TRBJ1-2, with TRBD1 matching 9 bases. CDR3 length: 14 amino acids. Germline V gene lookup returns CDR1 MNHEY and CDR2 SMNVEV (reference sequence). V was pared by 3 bases and J by 7 bases, with 6 bases of the junction left unmatched. The CDR3 sequence is CASSFTGGEGGYTF. CDR3 nucleotides: TGTGCCAGCAGTTTCACAGGGGGCGAGGGTGGCTACACCTTC.